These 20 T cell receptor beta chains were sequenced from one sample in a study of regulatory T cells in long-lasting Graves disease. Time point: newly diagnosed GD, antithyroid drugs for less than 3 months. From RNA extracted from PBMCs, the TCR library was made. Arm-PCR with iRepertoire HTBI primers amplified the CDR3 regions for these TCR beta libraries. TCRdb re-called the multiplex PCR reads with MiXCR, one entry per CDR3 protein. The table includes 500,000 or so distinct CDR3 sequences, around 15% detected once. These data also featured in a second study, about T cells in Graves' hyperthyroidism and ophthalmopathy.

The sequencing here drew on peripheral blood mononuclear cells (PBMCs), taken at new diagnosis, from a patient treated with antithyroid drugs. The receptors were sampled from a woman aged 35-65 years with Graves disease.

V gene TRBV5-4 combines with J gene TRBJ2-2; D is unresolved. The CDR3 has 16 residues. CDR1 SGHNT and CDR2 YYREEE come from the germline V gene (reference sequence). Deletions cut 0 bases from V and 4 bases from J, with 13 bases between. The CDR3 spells CASSLGATATTGELFF. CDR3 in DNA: TGTGCCAGCAGCTTGGGGGCGACCGCTACCACCGGGGAGCTGTTTTTT.

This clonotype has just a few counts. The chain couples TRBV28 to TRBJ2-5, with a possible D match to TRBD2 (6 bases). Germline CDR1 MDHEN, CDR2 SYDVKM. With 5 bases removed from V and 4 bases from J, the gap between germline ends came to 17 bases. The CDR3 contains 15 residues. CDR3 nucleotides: TGTGCCAGCAGTCCAAACCTCGTCGGGGGAGAGACCCAGTACTTC. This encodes CASSPNLVGGETQYF.

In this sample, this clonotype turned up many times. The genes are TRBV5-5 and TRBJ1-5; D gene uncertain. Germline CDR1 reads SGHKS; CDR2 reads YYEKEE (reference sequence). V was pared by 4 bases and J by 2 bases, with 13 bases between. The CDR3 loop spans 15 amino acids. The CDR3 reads CASSRASAGNQPQHF. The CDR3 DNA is TGTGCCAGCAGCCGGGCCTCCGCGGGCAATCAGCCCCAGCATTTT.

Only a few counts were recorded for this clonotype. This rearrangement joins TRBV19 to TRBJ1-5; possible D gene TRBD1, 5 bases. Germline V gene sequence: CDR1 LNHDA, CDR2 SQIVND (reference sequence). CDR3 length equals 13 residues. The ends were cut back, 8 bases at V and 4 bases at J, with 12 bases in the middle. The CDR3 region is CASWGERNQPQHF. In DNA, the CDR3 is TGTGCCAGTTGGGGGGAACGGAATCAGCCCCAGCATTTT.

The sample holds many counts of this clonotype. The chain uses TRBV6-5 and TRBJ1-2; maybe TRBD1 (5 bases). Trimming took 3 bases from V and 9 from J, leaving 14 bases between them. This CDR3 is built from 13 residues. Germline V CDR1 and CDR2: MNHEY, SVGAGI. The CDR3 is CASSYGGVGSYTF. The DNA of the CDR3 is TGTGCCAGCAGTTATGGGGGTGTTGGAAGCTACACCTTC.

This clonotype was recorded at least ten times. The CDR3 spells CASSPTGTVSIEAFF. The CDR3 nucleotides read TGTGCCAGCAGCCCCACCGGGACAGTGTCGATTGAAGCTTTCTTT. The rearrangement links TRBV13 to TRBJ1-1; 7 nucleotides agree with TRBD1. V was clipped by 5 bases and J by 7 bases; unmatched bases: 13. Germline loops: CDR1 PRHDT, CDR2 FYEKMQ (reference sequence). The CDR3 length is 15 residues.

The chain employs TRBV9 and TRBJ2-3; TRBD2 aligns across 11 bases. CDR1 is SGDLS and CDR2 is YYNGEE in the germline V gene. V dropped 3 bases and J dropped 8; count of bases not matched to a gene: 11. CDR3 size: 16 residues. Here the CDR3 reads CASSGGTSGPYGTQYF. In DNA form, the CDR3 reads TGTGCCAGCAGCGGCGGGACTAGCGGCCCCTACGGTACGCAGTATTTT.

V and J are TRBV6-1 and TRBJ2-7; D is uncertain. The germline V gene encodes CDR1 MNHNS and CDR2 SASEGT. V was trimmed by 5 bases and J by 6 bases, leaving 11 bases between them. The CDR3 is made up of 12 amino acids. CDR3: CASSLQYSEQYF. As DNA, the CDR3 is TGTGCCAGCAGTCTACAGTATAGCGAGCAGTACTTC.

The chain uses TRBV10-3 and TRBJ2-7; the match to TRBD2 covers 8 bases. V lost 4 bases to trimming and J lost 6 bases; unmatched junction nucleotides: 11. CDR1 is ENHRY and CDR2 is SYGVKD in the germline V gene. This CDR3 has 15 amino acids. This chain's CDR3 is CAISVRGGAAAEQYF. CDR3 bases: TGTGCCATCAGTGTCCGGGGGGGGGCCGCGGCCGAGCAGTACTTC.

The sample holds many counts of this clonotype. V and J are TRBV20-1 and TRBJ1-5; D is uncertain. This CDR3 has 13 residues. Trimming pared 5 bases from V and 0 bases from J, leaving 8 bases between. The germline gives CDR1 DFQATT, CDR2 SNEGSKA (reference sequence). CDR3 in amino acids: CSASEYSNQPQHF. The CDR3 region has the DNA TGCAGTGCTTCAGAGTATAGCAATCAGCCCCAGCATTTT.

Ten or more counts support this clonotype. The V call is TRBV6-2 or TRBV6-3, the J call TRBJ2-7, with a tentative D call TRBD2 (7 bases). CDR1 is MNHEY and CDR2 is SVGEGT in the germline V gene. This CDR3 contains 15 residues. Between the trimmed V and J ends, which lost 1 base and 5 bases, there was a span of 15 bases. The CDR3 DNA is TGTGCCAGCAGTTACTGGCGGGGGCCAACGGACGAGCAGTACTTC. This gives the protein CASSYWRGPTDEQYF.

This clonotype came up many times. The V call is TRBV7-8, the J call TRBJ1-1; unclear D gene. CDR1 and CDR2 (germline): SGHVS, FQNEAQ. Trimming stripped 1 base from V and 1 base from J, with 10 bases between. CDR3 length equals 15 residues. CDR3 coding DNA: TGTGCCAGCAGCTTAGGAAGGGTGACGAACACTGAAGCTTTCTTT. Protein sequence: CASSLGRVTNTEAFF.

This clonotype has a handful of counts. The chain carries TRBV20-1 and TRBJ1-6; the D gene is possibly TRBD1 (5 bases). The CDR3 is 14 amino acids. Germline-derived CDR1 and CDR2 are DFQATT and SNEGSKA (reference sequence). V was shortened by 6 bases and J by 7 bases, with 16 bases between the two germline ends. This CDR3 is CSAGSGIGNSPLHF. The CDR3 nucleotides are TGCAGTGCAGGATCAGGGATAGGAAATTCACCCCTCCACTTT.

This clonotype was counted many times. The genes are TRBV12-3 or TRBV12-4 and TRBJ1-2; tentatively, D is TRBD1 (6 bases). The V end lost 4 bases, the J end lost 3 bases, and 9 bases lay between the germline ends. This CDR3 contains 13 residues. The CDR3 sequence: CASSSGDDYGYTF. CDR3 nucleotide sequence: TGTGCCAGCAGTTCAGGGGACGACTATGGCTACACCTTC.

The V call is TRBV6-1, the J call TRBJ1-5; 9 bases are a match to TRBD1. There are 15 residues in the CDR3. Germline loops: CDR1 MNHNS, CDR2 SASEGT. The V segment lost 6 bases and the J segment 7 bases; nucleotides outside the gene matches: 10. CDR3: CASSKTGGAGQPQHF. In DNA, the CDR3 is TGTGCCAGCAGCAAAACAGGGGGCGCAGGGCAGCCCCAGCATTTT.

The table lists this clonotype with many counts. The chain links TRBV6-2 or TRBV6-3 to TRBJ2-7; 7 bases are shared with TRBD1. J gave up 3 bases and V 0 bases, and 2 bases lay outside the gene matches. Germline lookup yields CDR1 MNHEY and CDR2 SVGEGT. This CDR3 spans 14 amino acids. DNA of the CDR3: TGTGCCAGCAGTTACTCGAACAGGGGCTACGAGCAGTACTTC. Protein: CASSYSNRGYEQYF.

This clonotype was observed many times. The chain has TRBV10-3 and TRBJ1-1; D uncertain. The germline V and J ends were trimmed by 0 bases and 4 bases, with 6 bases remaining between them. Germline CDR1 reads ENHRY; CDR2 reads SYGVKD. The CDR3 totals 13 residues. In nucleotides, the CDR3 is TGTGCCATCAGTGAGTCGGGTTTCACTGAAGCTTTCTTT. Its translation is CAISESGFTEAFF.

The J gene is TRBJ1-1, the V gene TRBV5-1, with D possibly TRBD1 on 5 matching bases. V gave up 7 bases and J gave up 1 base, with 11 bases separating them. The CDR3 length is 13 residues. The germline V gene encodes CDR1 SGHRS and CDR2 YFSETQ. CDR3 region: CASEGSPNTEAFF. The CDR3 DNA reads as TGCGCCAGCGAGGGGAGCCCGAACACTGAAGCTTTCTTT.

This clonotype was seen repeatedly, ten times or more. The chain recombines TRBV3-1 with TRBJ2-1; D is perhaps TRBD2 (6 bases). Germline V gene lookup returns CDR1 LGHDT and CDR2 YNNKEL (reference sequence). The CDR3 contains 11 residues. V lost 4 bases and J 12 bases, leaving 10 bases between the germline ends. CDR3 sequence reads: CASSLGGAQFF. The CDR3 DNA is TGTGCCAGCAGCCTGGGGGGAGCGCAGTTCTTC.

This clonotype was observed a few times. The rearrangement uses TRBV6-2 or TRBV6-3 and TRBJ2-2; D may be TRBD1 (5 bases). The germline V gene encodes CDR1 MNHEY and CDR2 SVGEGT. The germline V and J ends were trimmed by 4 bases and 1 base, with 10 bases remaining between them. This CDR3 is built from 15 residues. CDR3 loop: CASSWGGLNTGELFF. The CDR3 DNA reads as TGTGCCAGCAGTTGGGGCGGCCTGAACACCGGGGAGCTGTTTTTT.